This TCR beta chain comes out of a study of tissue T cells after allogeneic stem cell transplantation. Of note for this clone: Its antigen is currently unknown.

TCRbeta CDR3 was sequenced at survey depth with template counts. TCRdb keeps only in-frame clones here, not all; method: immunoSEQ multiplex PCR. This table has several thousand clones, approximately 80% appearing once. Study-wide results and caveats: Few T cell clones were shared across patients, but motif clusters showed tissue-specific shared signatures.

The sequences come from blood, collected before transplantation. This clonotype was sampled from a man aged 35-69 years who later had graft-versus-host disease after an allogeneic stem cell transplant.

DNA for the CDR3: TGTGCCAGCAGCCGAGGGACTAGCGGTTTCGTGGTTTTCGGTGAGCAGTTCTTC. It codes for CASSRGTSGFVVFGEQFF. V gene TRBV3-1 (or the pseudogene TRBV3-2) combines with J gene TRBJ2-1, with 11 nucleotides matching TRBD2. With V trimmed by 4 bases and J by 9 bases, 17 bases remained unmatched. Germline V CDR1 and CDR2: LGHDT, YNNKEL (reference sequence). CDR3 length: 18 amino acids.